Listed below are T cell receptor beta chains from one sample, sequenced in a study of blood T cell repertoires in COVID-19. TCRdb's copy holds only in-frame clones and misses some; the assay was immunoSEQ multiplex PCR. Of 430,000 or so clones listed, roughly 88% are singletons. Sequencing was performed on PBMCs or T cells enriched from blood (not recorded which). The receptor set was obtained from a middle-aged woman who had recovered from COVID-19. Each CDR3 is given with its conserved first and last residue. A D gene is named only where the DNA matches it firmly. Clone size, where shown, is once, few, many, or a class for clones that have expanded.

TRBV28,TRBD1,TRBJ1-1,.,TGTGCCAGCATGGGGACAGCGAACACTGAAGCTTTCTTT,CASMGTANTEAFF
TRBV19,TRBD1,TRBJ1-3,.,TGTGCCAGTACCCCGGACAGGGATTCGGCTGGAAACACCATATATTTT,CASTPDRDSAGNTIYF
TRBV14,.,TRBJ1-6,once,TGTGCCAGCAGCCATTTTGGGGGGACGAAACAGAATTCACCCCTCCACTTT,CASSHFGGTKQNSPLHF
TRBV7-8,TRBD1,TRBJ2-7,.,TGTGCCAGCAGCTTAAGACAGGGGGTTTACGAGCAGTACTTC,CASSLRQGVYEQYF
TRBV3-1/TRBV3-2,.,TRBJ2-3,.,TGTGCCAGCAGCCAAGATCCCACTCTTGGCACAGATACGCAGTATTTT,CASSQDPTLGTDTQYF
TRBV19,TRBD1,TRBJ1-1,.,TGTGCCAGTAGTATAGCGGGACAGGGCAACACTGAAGCTTTCTTT,CASSIAGQGNTEAFF
TRBV30,TRBD1,TRBJ1-5,.,TGTGCCTGGAGTGCTGGGACAGGCTCGAGGCCCCAGCATTTT,CAWSAGTGSRPQHF
TRBV9,TRBD1,TRBJ1-3,.,TGTGCCAGCACCCGACTCGGACAGGGGGCTGGAAACACCATATATTTT,CASTRLGQGAGNTIYF
TRBV12-3/TRBV12-4,.,TRBJ1-1,.,TGTGCCAGCAGTTTAGCGGCTTACCTTGAAGCTTTCTTT,CASSLAAYLEAFF
TRBV5-6,TRBD1,TRBJ1-2,.,TGTGCCAGCAGGTTGAAAGGGGGCCATGGCTACACCTTC,CASRLKGGHGYTF
TRBV6-5,TRBD2,TRBJ2-7,.,TGTGCCAGCAGGAAGACTAGCGGTCCCTACGAGCAGTACTTC,CASRKTSGPYEQYF
TRBV29-1,TRBD1,TRBJ2-7,.,TGCAGCGCAAGACAGGGGGTTTTCTCCTACGAGCAGTACTTC,CSARQGVFSYEQYF
TRBV6-2/TRBV6-3,TRBD1,TRBJ2-7,.,TGTGCCAGCAGTTACGGGCAGGGGGTAGCCGAGCAGTACTTC,CASSYGQGVAEQYF
TRBV19,.,TRBJ1-6,.,TGTGCCAGTAGTATAGCCCTGACAGCTCTTAATTCACCCCTCCACTTT,CASSIALTALNSPLHF
TRBV25-1,.,TRBJ1-2,.,TGTGCCAGCAGTGAAGCGGGGGCGTACTATGGCTACACCTTC,CASSEAGAYYGYTF
TRBV3-1/TRBV3-2,.,TRBJ1-2,.,TGTGCCAGCAGCCCCAATGGGGGCCTGCCATCAGGCTACACCTTC,CASSPNGGLPSGYTF
TRBV19,.,TRBJ1-2,.,TGTGCCAGTAGTATAGAACTTGCGGGTGGCTACACCTTC,CASSIELAGGYTF
TRBV10-3,.,TRBJ1-1,.,TGTGCCATCGCCGACACAAACACTGAAGCTTTCTTT,CAIADTNTEAFF
TRBV19,TRBD2,TRBJ2-1,.,TGTGCCAGTAATCCTAGGACTAGCGGGAAGAATGAGCAGTTCTTC,CASNPRTSGKNEQFF
TRBV7-2,.,TRBJ1-6,.,TGTGCCAGCAGCTTAGCGGAAACAGACTATAATTCACCCCTCCACTTT,CASSLAETDYNSPLHF
TRBV7-9,.,TRBJ2-3,.,TGTGCCAGCAGCCCCTCTAGCGACGGCCCAGATACGCAGTATTTT,CASSPSSDGPDTQYF
TRBV7-8,.,TRBJ2-1,.,TGTGCCAGCAGCTCGTCGGACTCCTTGGCCTATGAGCAGTTCTTC,CASSSSDSLAYEQFF
TRBV6-1,TRBD1,TRBJ1-2,.,TGTGCCAGCAGTGGAAAACAGGGGTCGGGAGTATCCGGGTACACCTTC,CASSGKQGSGVSGYTF
TRBV29-1,.,TRBJ1-1,.,TGCAGCGCCAACGGGATACTCGGACTCCAAAACACTGAAGCTTTCTTT,CSANGILGLQNTEAFF
TRBV7-2,.,TRBJ1-4,.,TGTGCCAGCAGCTTATCTCTACTCTTGACAGGTGCGGGTGGAAAACTGTTTTTT,CASSLSLLLTGAGGKLFF
TRBV30,.,TRBJ1-2,.,TGTGCCTGGAGTATGGGGATAGCGGGCTACACCTTC,CAWSMGIAGYTF
TRBV4-1,TRBD1,TRBJ1-3,.,TGCGCCAGCAGCCAAGATGCCGGGACAGGGGCTCCCTCTGGAAACACCATATATTTT,CASSQDAGTGAPSGNTIYF
TRBV3-1/TRBV3-2,.,TRBJ1-1,.,TGTGCCAGCAGCCCCCGGGGGGGAATGGGGGCTTTCTTT,CASSPRGGMGAFF